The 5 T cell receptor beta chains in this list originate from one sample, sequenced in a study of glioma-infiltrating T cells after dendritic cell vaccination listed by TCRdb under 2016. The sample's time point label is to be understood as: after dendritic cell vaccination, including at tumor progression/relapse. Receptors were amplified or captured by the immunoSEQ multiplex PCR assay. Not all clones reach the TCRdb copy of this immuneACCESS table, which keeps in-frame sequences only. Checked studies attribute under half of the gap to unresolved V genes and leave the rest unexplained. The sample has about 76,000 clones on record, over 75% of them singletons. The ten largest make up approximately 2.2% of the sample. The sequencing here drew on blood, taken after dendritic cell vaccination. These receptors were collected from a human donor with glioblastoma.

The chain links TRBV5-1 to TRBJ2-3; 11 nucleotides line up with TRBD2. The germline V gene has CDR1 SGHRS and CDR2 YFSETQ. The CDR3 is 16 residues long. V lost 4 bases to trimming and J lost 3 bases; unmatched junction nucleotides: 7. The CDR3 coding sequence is TGCGCCAGCAGCCCCCCTCTAGCGGGAGGTACAGATACGCAGTATTTT. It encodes CASSPPLAGGTDTQYF.

Here the CDR3 reads CASSVASGTSGDTQYF. As DNA, the CDR3 is TGTGCCAGCAGCGTAGCGTCCGGGACTAGTGGAGATACGCAGTATTTT. The genes are TRBV9 and TRBJ2-3; 8 nucleotides line up with TRBD2. This CDR3 region has 16 residues. Germline V gene lookup returns CDR1 SGDLS and CDR2 YYNGEE. Trimming took 0 bases from V and 5 from J; bases not matched to a gene: 8.

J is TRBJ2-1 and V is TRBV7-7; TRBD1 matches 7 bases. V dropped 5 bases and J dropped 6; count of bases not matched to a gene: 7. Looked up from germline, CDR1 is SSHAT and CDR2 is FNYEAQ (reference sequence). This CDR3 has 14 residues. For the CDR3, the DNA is TGTGCCAGCAGCCAGACAGGGCAGAGCAATGAGCAGTTCTTC. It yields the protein CASSQTGQSNEQFF.

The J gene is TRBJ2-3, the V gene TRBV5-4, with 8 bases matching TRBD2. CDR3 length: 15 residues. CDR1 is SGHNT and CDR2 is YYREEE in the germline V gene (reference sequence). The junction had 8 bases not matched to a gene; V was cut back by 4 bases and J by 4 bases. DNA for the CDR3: TGTGCCAGCAGCAAGACGGGGGGGCCTGCAGATACGCAGTATTTT. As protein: CASSKTGGPADTQYF.

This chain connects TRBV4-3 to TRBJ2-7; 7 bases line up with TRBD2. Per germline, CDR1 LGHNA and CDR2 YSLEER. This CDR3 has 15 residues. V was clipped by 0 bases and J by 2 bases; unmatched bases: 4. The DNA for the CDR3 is TGCGCCAGCAGCCAAGAAGGGACTATCCCCTACGAGCAGTACTTC. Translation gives CASSQEGTIPYEQYF.